This TCR beta chain was recorded in a study of cytomegalovirus exposure and HLA in healthy donors (dated by TCRdb to about 2017). In the study overall: According to an earlier analysis of a few hundred of the donors, 150 million to 200 million T cells yielded 95 million to 140 million unique TCR beta sequences and approximately 300 Gb of sequence data. Roughly 320 gigabases of sequencing data and 70 million to 95 million unique TCR sequences made up an early release that covered approximately 700 HLA-typed donors. Among over 350 genotyped donors of the cohort, an average of about 240,000 unique TCR beta nucleotide sequences were sequenced per donor, around 18% of them non-productive. Along with the roughly 670-subject first cohort, a separate validation cohort of over a hundred different subjects was used. Donor age, sex, ethnicity and CMV serostatus were compiled alongside the repertoire data. A later genetic analysis took genome-wide SNP genotypes for about 55% of the roughly 700 donors and used that subset as a discovery cohort. Of the roughly 400 genotyped donors, 65% to 90% fell in the genetic ancestry cluster associated with self-reported Caucasian donors. The number of donors typed differed by locus, with roughly 620-640 for A, B, C, DRB1 and DQB1, 522 for DQA1, 600 to 610 for DPA1, and approximately 470 for DPB1. The study profiled the T cell repertoires of fewer than 850 subjects by immunosequencing and related them to cytomegalovirus serostatus. All discovery cohort repertoires had been generated using a single sequencing platform. The study aimed to test whether signatures of past pathogen exposure could be identified by cataloging public T cell receptors. In the later analysis, no new phenotypic data were used to find candidate immune exposures; instead, reliance was placed on TCR beta sequences and their occurrence across donors. Both class I and class II loci were covered by HLA typing, at four-digit resolution. Several DR-DQ haplotypes were handled as single units for association and clustering, since linkage in the cohort was strong. A later analysis re-analyzed previously published TCR beta repertoires from about 600 donors and added high-resolution HLA genotyping to study TCR occurrence patterns. To decide whether each TCR beta V gene segment behaved as functional or pseudogenic, an earlier analysis of some 600 of the donors relied on high-throughput TCR beta sequencing. The study combined high-throughput TCR immunosequencing, statistical association of individual TCRs with disease status, and machine learning to predict cytomegalovirus infection status.

Including the terminal cysteine and phenylalanine, the CDR3 comprises 14 residues. Just CDR3 DNA is preserved here, 42 bases in frame from base 1. CDR1 and CDR2 were assigned from the germline V gene (reference sequence) as SGHNT and YYREEE. V lost 5 bases and J lost 3 bases, and the count of bases not matched to a germline gene is 4. Libraries were built with the immunoSEQ multiplex PCR assay. A mixture of 60 forward primers for TCR Vbeta segments and 13 reverse primers for TCR Jbeta segments was used in the multiplex PCR. The CDR3 region of rearranged TCR beta genes was amplified from genomic DNA with a multiplex PCR assay. On the Illumina HiSeq System, the amplified TCR beta libraries were sequenced as 87-base-pair reads. On the authors' methods: A later analysis counted about 80 million unique TCR beta chains across the 666 repertoires, and some 11 million of these chains were shared by at least two donors. Raw reads were error-corrected and collapsed into unique sequences with a nearest-neighbor algorithm that merged closely related sequences to remove PCR and sequencing errors. V, D and J gene segments were assigned by aligning CDR3 sequences to IMGT reference sequences. Each retained sequence needed at least a six-nucleotide match to both a V gene segment and a J gene segment. Rearrangements were classified as productive when the CDR3 lacked stop codons and remained in frame with V and J, and all other rearrangements were classified as non-productive. CDR3 was defined by IMGT convention, running from the second conserved V-encoded cysteine to the conserved J-encoded phenylalanine. Sequences without an unambiguous match to a single V gene segment were excluded from the earlier analysis of several hundred of the donors. An earlier analysis of some 500 of the donors classified V segments as functional when productive rearrangements were above 56.7% and as segregating when the standard deviation between donors was above 5%. To diagnose cytomegalovirus status from the catalog of TCR beta chain sequences, a statistical classification framework was built. V and J gene assignment, in a later analysis, came from comparing TCR nucleotide sequences with IMGT/GENE-DB human TR gene sequences. A later analysis assigned CDR3 sequences and most-parsimonious VDJ recombination scenarios with the TCRdist pipeline. In a later analysis, each TCR beta chain was defined by its CDR3 amino acid sequence together with its V-gene family, and reads lacking a unique V-gene family were excluded. As a way to deal with suspected cross-contamination and a sequencing artifact, a later analysis dropped 450 to 700 nucleotide sequences that were highly shared and had low generation probability. For each public chain, a later analysis derived a clonal expansion index from normalized ranks of inferred template counts within each repertoire. In a later analysis, generation probabilities were computed using a VDJ recombination model fitted to out-of-frame rearrangements, and the results were checked against IGoR. A later analysis scored TCR-TCR, TCR-HLA and TCR-CMV co-occurrence with hypergeometric tests, applying a repertoire-size bias correction to TCR pairs. In a later analysis, false discovery rates were estimated by permuting HLA or CMV assignments 20 times. In a later analysis, co-occurring TCRs were grouped using DBSCAN, with TCRdist sequence similarity added in when clustering inside HLA-allele-positive subsets. Repertoires with fewer than 30,000 or more than 120,000 public chains were left out of co-occurrence clustering, as were several repertoires with anomalous nucleotide sharing. TCRdb retrieved this table from immuneACCESS and kept in-frame rearrangements only. Not all clones are present; in checked studies, unresolved V genes account for under half, and no reason is known for the remainder. V and J calls plus clone size are reproduced from that table; the DNA served to infer D and trimming. This sample gives more than 95,000 clones in total; around 15% of them show up just once. 0.83% of the sample is taken by the ten largest.

This clone was seen a handful of times. This receptor's antigen is unknown. No base-level quality is on record; no much larger clone is a single base apart. The cohort was made up of about 670 healthy bone marrow donors. Cohort members were all nominally healthy when sampled, although unrecorded immune exposures were likely present. The donor was CMV seronegative and was included in the group of several hundred seronegative cohort members. A peripheral blood sample was provided by each donor, and peripheral blood mononuclear cells were used for TCR beta sequencing. The Qiagen DNeasy Blood Extraction Kit was used to extract genomic DNA from the blood cell samples. Findings and caveats that apply to the study as a whole: Because the 87-base-pair reads could not distinguish some IMGT-functional V segments, including TRBV6-2 and TRBV6-3, those segments were excluded. According to the authors, the approach could potentially be generalized to other disease states and immunological phenotypes. A later analysis found that most CMV-associated TCR beta chains appeared HLA-restricted, with HLA associations seemingly driven largely by CMV exposure. Assigning TCR associations to individual alleles was difficult when HLA alleles, especially DR and DQ, strongly co-occurred. A cluster of highly shared sequence variants was judged likely to represent a technical artifact of the sequencing pipeline. Compared with equally common non-associated chains, HLA-associated TCR beta chains in a later analysis were more clonally expanded and had lower generation probabilities. Correlated functional status among segregating V segments might be attributable to linkage disequilibrium, but an unknown experimental factor could not be ruled out. A total of 164 TCR beta chains were listed by the study as associated with cytomegalovirus. In a later analysis, several top co-occurrence clusters were reported to appear linked to parvovirus B19, influenza, CMV and Epstein-Barr virus. A further reported finding was that TCR beta sequences accurately predicted the HLA-A and HLA-B alleles for most subjects in the first cohort. A later analysis associated about 16,000 TCR beta sequences with specific HLA alleles at a false discovery rate of 0.05. Because counts were too low, some 17 rarely observed V segments, including chromosome 9 orphons, were left out of the earlier analysis of about 500 of the donors. In a later genetic analysis, fewer N-insertions in productive TCRs were reported among donors in an Asian-associated ancestry cluster than the 666-donor mean. While some public TCRs were present in many individuals, most TCR sequences turned up only very rarely across donors. Three of the identified cytomegalovirus-associated TCR beta chains were confirmed in vitro to be specific for cytomegalovirus antigens. Because HLA typing was unavailable for some donors at each locus, only the typed subset was used in association tests. The classifier was reported to diagnose cytomegalovirus status with high specificity and sensitivity in both the original and validation cohorts. In a later analysis, the rate of TCR association differed among HLA loci, with DRB1 alleles having the most associated TCRs and HLA-C alleles having the fewest. The cohort was sequenced for TCR beta chains only, and without alpha or paired-chain data the features that could be detected were limited. For the cohort, immune exposure information was limited to CMV serostatus. Sequencing depth was assumed to be roughly uniform across donors in the presence/absence analyses, though that assumption may not hold. An earlier analysis of around 600 of the donors showed that most TCR beta V segments appeared in productive rearrangements either about 90% or about 30% of the time, which broadly matched IMGT annotations. A later genetic analysis associated a missense DCLRE1C variant with V-gene and J-gene trimming of TCR beta chains, and an independent cohort replicated the association.

The chain is encoded by TRBV5-4 joined to TRBJ2-5; 10 of the junction bases match TRBD2. The sequenced material came from PBMCs. This TCR was sampled from a female donor in good health and CMV-seronegative. The CDR3 is CASSAGLAEETQYF. The DNA is TGTGCCAGCAGTGCAGGACTAGCGGAAGAGACCCAGTACTTC. Beyond the CDR3, the reference TRBV5-4 and TRBJ2-5 genes provide the residues; the full variable domain reads: ETGVTQSPTHLIKTRGQQVTLRCSSQSGHNTVSWYQQALGQGPQFIFQYYREEENGRGNFPPRFSGLQFPNYSSELNVNALELDDSALYLCASSAGLAEETQYFGPGTRLLVL.